The 12 T cell receptor beta chains presented below share a single source sample, sequenced in a study of T cell clonality in common variable immunodeficiency. Generated by immunoSEQ multiplex PCR, the TCRdb table keeps only in-frame clones and is missing some. Observed are 40,000 to 45,000 clones, no singletons, with the top ten taking less than 11%. Input material: peripheral blood mononuclear cells. These receptors all stem from a person aged 18 to 75 in good health.

This clone was seen ten or more times. The CDR3 goes on 3 residues after the read ends, and that part is filled in from the germline J gene. The chain is built from TRBV10-3 and TRBJ2-2, with a weak D call TRBD1 (6 bases). Germline values: CDR1 ENHRY, CDR2 SYGVKD. The ends were cut back, 6 bases at V and 4 bases at J, with 15 bases in the middle. CDR3 size: 15 residues. The CDR3 bases that were read are TGTGCCATCAGCCGGACAGCCCGGGGCACCGGGGAG. It translates to CAISRTARGTGE. The full-length CDR3 reads as CAISRTARGTGELFF.

This clone was detected ten times or more. The read is 3 residues too short to cover the CDR3 end, so that end is filled in from the germline J gene. The chain joins TRBV20-1 to TRBJ1-2; weak D call: TRBD1 (5 bases). The length of the CDR3 is 13 residues. Germline assignment: CDR1 DFQATT and CDR2 SNEGSKA (reference sequence). Between the trimmed V and J ends, which lost 0 bases and 6 bases, there was a span of 11 bases. The DNA read from the CDR3 is TGCAGTGCTAGAGATAGGACATACGATGGC. It specifies CSARDRTYDG. The whole CDR3 sequence is CSARDRTYDGYTF.

This clone was picked up many times. Sequencing ends 3 residues short of the CDR3 end; the germline J gene provides the rest. The rearrangement joins TRBV19 to TRBJ1-1; the match to TRBD1 covers 7 bases. Trimming took 7 bases from V and 2 from J; bases not matched to a gene: 7. The germline V gene has CDR1 LNHDA and CDR2 SQIVND (reference sequence). This CDR3 region has 14 residues. The CDR3 sequence is CASISDRRNTEAFF. Partial CDR3 DNA: TGTGCCAGTATTTCGGACAGGAGAAACACTGAA.

This clone was seen at least ten times. CDR3 residues: CASSRLLALDEKLFF. The sequenced CDR3 bases are TGTGCCAGCAGCCGACTACTAGCCTTGGACGAAAAA. V and J are TRBV7-9 and TRBJ1-4, with D uncertain. The sequence runs out 3 residues before the end of the CDR3; the remainder is reconstructed from the germline J gene. The germline V gene encodes CDR1 SEHNR and CDR2 FQNEAQ (reference sequence). V shed 5 bases and J shed 8 bases, with 18 bases lying between them. This CDR3 contains 15 residues.

This clone has at least ten counts. The read comes to an end 3 residues before the CDR3 does, leaving the germline J gene to fill in the end. The V gene is TRBV12-3 or TRBV12-4, the J gene TRBJ1-4, with D hard to call. V shed 5 bases and J shed 6 bases, with 10 bases lying between them. The CDR3 runs to 13 residues. The CDR3 here is CASSVSGYEKLFF. The DNA read from the CDR3 is TGTGCCAGCAGTGTTTCCGGGTATGAAAAA.

This clone was seen repeatedly, ten times or more. The DNA ends 3 residues before the CDR3 does, and the rest of the CDR3 is filled in from the germline J gene. The V and J genes are TRBV14 and TRBJ2-5, with 9 positions matching TRBD2. CDR1 and CDR2 (germline): SGHDN, FVKESK. The CDR3 extends over 14 amino acids. V lost 4 bases and J lost 5; bases outside the gene matches: 5. CDR3 DNA (partial): TGTGCCAGCAGCCCCGCGGGGGGGCCTGAGACC. Translation gives CASSPAGGPET. The CDR3 in full is CASSPAGGPETQYF. The variable domain in full, completed from reference TRBV14 and TRBJ2-5, reads EAGVTQFPSHSVIEKGQTVTLRCDPISGHDNLYWYRRVMGKEIKFLLHFVKESKQDESGMPNNRFLAERTGGTYSTLKVQPAELEDSGVYFCASSPAGGPETQYFGPGTRLLVL.

This clone has ten or more counts. The read gets to within 3 residues of the CDR3 end, and the germline J gene fills in the rest. V and J are TRBV18 and TRBJ1-1; D unclear. Germline V lookup: CDR1 KGHSH, CDR2 LQKENI. The CDR3 length is 12 residues. V lost 2 bases and J lost 5, with 6 bases in between. CDR3 bases read: TGTGCCAGCTCACCAAGTAGTACTGAA. Translation: CASSPSSTE. The complete CDR3 protein is CASSPSSTEAFF.

This clone was counted a few times. The germline gene is not matched at one end of the junction; a read error may be the cause. With the read ending 3 residues before the CDR3 end, the germline J gene is used to fill in that end. The chain is built from TRBV5-1 and TRBJ2-1; TRBD2 matches at 14 bases. The CDR3 length is 16 residues. Germline-derived CDR1 and CDR2 are SGHRS and YFSETQ. Incomplete CDR3 DNA: TGCGCCGGCAGGGGGACTAGCGGGAGCTCCTACAATGAG. This translates into CAGRGTSGSSYNE. The entire CDR3 protein reads CAGRGTSGSSYNEQFF.

This clone was seen at least ten times. Incomplete CDR3 DNA: TGCAGTGCTAGAGATCAATCGGGGGGGAGATATGGC. Translating gives CSARDQSGGRYG. The full CDR3 sequence reads CSARDQSGGRYGYTF. The chain joins TRBV20-1 to TRBJ1-2; D might be TRBD1 (5 bases). The read ends 3 residues before the CDR3 terminus; that terminus is restored from the germline J gene. Germline V gene data show CDR1 as DFQATT and CDR2 as SNEGSKA (reference sequence). V lost 0 bases, J lost 5 bases, and 16 bases lay in between. This CDR3 comprises 15 residues.

Ten or more counts support this clone. The read is 3 residues too short to cover the CDR3 end, so that end is filled in from the germline J gene. J is TRBJ2-1 and V is TRBV13; D is tentatively TRBD1 or TRBD2 (5 bases each). The CDR3 contains 16 residues. Germline lookup yields CDR1 PRHDT and CDR2 FYEKMQ (reference sequence). The V end lost 4 bases, the J end lost 7 bases, and 20 bases lay between the germline ends. CDR3 residues: CASSSPGEGWPNEQFF. CDR3 DNA (partial): TGTGCCAGCAGCTCCCCCGGAGAGGGGTGGCCTAATGAG.

This clone has a count of ten or more. The CDR3 is cut off 3 residues early in the read; its end comes from the germline J gene. The rearrangement joins TRBV2 to TRBJ1-2, with 12 bases aligning to TRBD1. The CDR3 totals 16 residues. Per germline, CDR1 SNHLY and CDR2 FYNNEI. The J segment lost 7 bases and the V segment lost 4 bases, leaving 10 bases of the junction unmatched. The CDR3 DNA, read in part, is TGTGCCAGCAGTGGGGGACAGGGGGCCCCCTTGGGTGGC. Protein product: CASSGGQGAPLGG. The entire CDR3 sequence reads CASSGGQGAPLGGYTF.

In its sample, this clone is medium-sized (0.01 to 0.1%). Read data end 3 residues before the CDR3 end; the end is taken from the germline J gene. This chain uses TRBV5-4 with TRBJ2-5; 8 nucleotides agree with TRBD2. With 1 base clipped from V and 1 base from J, the junction kept 6 bases outside the gene matches. The CDR3 is 16 amino acids. Per the germline V gene, CDR1 is SGHNT and CDR2 is YYREEE (reference sequence). The CDR3 bases that were read are TGTGCCAGCAGCTTGCCCCAGCGGGGGACCCAAGAGACC. Residues: CASSLPQRGTQET. The entire CDR3 protein is CASSLPQRGTQETQYF.